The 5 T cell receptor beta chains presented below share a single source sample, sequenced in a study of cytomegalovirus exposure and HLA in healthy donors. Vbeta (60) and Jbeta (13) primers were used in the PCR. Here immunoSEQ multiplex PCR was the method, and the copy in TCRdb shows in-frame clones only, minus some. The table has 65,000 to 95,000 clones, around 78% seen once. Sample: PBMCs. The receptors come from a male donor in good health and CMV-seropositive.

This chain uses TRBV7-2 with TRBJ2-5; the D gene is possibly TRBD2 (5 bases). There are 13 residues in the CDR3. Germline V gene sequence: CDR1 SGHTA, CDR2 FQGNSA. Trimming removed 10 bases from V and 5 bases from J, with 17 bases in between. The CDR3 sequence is CATAWRVGETQYF. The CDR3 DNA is TGTGCCACAGCCTGGCGGGTTGGTGAGACCCAGTACTTC. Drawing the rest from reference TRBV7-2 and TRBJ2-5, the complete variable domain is GAGVSQSPSNKVTEKGKDVELRCDPISGHTALYWYRQSLGQGLEFLIYFQGNSAPDKSGLPSDRFSAERTGGSVSTLTIQRTQQEDSAVYLCATAWRVGETQYFGPGTRLLVL.

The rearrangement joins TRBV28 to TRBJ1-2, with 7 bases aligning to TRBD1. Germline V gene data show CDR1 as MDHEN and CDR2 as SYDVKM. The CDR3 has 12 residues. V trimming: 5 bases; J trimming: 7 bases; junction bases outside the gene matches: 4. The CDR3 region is CASSRDRAGYTF. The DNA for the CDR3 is TGTGCCAGCAGTCGGGACAGAGCTGGCTACACCTTC.

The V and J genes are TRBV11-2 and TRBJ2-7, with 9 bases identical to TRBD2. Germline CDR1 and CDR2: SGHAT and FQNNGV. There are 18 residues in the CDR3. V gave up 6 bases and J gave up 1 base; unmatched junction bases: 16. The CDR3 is CASSQPGLAEKGSYEQYF. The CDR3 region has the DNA TGTGCCAGCAGTCAACCGGGACTAGCTGAAAAAGGGTCCTACGAGCAGTACTTC. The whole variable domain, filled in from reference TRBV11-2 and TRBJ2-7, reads EAGVAQSPRYKIIEKRQSVAFWCNPISGHATLYWYQQILGQGPKLLIQFQNNGVVDDSQLPKDRFSAERLKGVDSTLKIQPAKLEDSAVYLCASSQPGLAEKGSYEQYFGPGTRLTVT.

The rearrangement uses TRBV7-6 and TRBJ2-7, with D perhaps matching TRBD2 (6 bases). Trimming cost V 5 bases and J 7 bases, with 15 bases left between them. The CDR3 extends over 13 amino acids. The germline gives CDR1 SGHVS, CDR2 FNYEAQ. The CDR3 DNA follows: TGTGCCAGCAGCAAAAGCGGGCCAGGGGAGCAGTACTTC. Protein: CASSKSGPGEQYF.

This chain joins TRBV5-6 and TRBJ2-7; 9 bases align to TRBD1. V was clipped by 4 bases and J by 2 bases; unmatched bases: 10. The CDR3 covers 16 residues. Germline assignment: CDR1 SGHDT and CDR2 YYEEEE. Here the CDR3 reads CASSPRGQGSTYEQYF. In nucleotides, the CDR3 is TGTGCCAGCAGCCCCCGCGGACAGGGGTCGACCTACGAGCAGTACTTC.